The present TCR beta chain was sequenced within a study of blood T cell repertoires in COVID-19. TCRdb keeps only in-frame clones here, not all; method: immunoSEQ multiplex PCR. The sample lists some 300,000 clones, around 90% seen once, with around 0.92% in the top ten. V shed 4 bases, J shed 0 bases, and the junction held 1 base outside the gene matches. This CDR3 contains 14 residues. Germline V lookup: CDR1 LGHNA, CDR2 YSLEER. The gene calls are TRBV4-3 and TRBJ1-2; TRBD1 matches at 8 bases. The TCR was taken from a woman aged 25 to 39 who had recovered from COVID-19. The sample taken for sequencing was PBMCs or T cells enriched from blood (not recorded which). CDR3 protein: CASSRTGTNYGYTF. CDR3 DNA sequence: TGCGCCAGCAGCCGGACAGGGACTAACTATGGCTACACCTTC.